This T cell receptor (beta chain) is from a study of blood T cell repertoires in COVID-19. For the study at large: COVID-19 samples, acute and convalescent, were from the United States, Italy and Spain.

Clones were sequenced by immunoSEQ multiplex PCR, and TCRdb holds only the in-frame ones, with some missing. The data show more than 200,000 clones, around 80% seen once. Germline assignment: CDR1 SGDLS and CDR2 YYNGEE. This CDR3 contains 16 residues. V dropped 3 bases and J dropped 1; count of bases not matched to a gene: 3. The sequenced material came from PBMCs or T cells enriched from blood (not recorded which). This sequence joins TRBV9 and TRBJ2-6; 8 positions match TRBD1. This receptor was taken from a young man with acute COVID-19. CDR3 residues: CASSAQGASGANVLTF. The CDR3, as DNA: TGTGCCAGCAGCGCCCAGGGGGCGTCTGGGGCCAACGTCCTGACTTTC.